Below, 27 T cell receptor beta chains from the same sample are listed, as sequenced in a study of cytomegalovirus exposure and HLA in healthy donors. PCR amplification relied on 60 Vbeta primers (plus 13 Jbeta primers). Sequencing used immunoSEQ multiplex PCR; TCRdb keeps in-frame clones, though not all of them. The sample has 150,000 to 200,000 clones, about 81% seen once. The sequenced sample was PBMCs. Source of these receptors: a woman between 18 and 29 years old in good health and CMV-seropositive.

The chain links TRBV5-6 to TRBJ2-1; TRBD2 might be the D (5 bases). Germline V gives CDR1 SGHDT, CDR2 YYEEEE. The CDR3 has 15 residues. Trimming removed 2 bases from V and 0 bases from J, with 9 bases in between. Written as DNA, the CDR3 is TGTGCCAGCAGCTTTAGCGTTAGCTCCTACAATGAGCAGTTCTTC. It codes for CASSFSVSSYNEQFF.

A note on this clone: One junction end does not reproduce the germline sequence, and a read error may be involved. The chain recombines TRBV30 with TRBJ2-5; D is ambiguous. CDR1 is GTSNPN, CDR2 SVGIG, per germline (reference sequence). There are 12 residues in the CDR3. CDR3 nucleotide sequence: TGTGCCTGGGGTGTGGAGCAAGAGACCCAGTACTTC. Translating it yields CAWGVEQETQYF.

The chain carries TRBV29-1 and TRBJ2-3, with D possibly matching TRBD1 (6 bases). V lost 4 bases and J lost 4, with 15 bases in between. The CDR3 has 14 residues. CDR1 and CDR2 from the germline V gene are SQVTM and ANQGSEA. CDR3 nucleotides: TGCAGCGTTGGGTGGACAGCTCTGGCAGATACGCAGTATTTT. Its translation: CSVGWTALADTQYF.

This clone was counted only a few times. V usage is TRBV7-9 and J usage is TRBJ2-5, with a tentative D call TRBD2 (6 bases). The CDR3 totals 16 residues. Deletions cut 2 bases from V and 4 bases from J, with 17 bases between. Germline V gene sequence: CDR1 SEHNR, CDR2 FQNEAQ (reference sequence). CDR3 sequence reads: CASSLSAGSEGETQYF. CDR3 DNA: TGTGCCAGCAGCTTAAGTGCGGGGAGTGAGGGAGAGACCCAGTACTTC.

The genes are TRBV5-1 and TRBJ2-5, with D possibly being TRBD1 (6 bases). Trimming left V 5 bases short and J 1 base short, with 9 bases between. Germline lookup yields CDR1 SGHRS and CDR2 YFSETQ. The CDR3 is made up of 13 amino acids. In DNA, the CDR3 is TGCGCCAGCAGAAGGGGGTCCCAAGAGACCCAGTACTTC. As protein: CASRRGSQETQYF.

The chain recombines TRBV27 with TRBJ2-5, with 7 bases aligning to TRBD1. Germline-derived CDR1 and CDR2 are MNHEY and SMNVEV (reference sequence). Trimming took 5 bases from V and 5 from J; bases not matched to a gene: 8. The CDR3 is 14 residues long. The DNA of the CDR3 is TGTGCCAGCAGTACGCGACAGGGCGGGGAGACCCAGTACTTC. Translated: CASSTRQGGETQYF.

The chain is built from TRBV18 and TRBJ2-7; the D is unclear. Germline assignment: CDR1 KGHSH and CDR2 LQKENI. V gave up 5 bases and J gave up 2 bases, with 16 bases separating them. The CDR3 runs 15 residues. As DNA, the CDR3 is TGTGCCAGCTCATCAGGTGGCAGGAACCCCTACGAGCAGTACTTC. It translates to CASSSGGRNPYEQYF.

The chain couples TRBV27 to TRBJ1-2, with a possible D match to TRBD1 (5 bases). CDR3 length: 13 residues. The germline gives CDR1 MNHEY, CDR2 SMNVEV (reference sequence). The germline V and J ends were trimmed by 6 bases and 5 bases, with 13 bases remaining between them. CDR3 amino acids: CASRGRGQYGYTF. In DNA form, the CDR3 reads TGTGCCAGCAGGGGGAGGGGCCAATATGGCTACACCTTC.

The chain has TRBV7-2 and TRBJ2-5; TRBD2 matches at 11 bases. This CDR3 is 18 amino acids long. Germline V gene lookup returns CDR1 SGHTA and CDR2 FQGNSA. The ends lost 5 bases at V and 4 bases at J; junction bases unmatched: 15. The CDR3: CASSPGGVAGGLRETQYF. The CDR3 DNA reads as TGTGCCAGCAGCCCCGGGGGAGTAGCGGGGGGGCTCCGAGAGACCCAGTACTTC.

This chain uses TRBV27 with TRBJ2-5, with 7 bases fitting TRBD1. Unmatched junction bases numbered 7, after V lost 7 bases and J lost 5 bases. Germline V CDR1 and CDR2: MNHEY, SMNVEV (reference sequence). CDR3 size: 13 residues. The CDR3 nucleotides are TGTGCCAGCAAATCAACAGGGGAGGAGACCCAGTACTTC. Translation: CASKSTGEETQYF.

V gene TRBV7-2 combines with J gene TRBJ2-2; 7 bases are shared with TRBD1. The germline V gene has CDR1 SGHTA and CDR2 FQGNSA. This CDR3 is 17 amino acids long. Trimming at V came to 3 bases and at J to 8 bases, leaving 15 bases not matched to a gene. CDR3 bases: TGTGCCAGCAGCTTTAACACCCGGACAGGACAAATAGGGGAGCTGTTTTTT. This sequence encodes CASSFNTRTGQIGELFF.

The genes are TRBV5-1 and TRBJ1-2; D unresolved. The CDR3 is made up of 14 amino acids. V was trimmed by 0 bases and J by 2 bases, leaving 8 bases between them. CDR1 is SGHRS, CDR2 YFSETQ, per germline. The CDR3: CASSLGSQNYGYTF. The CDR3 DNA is TGCGCCAGCAGCTTGGGTTCCCAAAACTATGGCTACACCTTC.

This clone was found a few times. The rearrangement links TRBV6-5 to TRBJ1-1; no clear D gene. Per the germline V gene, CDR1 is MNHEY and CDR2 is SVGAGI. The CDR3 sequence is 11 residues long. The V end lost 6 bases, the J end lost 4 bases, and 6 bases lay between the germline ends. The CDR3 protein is CASRSGTEAFF. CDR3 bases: TGTGCCAGCAGATCAGGCACTGAAGCTTTCTTT.

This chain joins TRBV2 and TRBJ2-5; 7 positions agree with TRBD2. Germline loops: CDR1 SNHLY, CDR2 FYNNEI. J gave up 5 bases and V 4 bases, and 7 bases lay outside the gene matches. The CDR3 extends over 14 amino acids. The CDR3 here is CASSVQAGVETQYF. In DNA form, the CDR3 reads TGTGCCAGCAGTGTGCAGGCGGGGGTTGAGACCCAGTACTTC.

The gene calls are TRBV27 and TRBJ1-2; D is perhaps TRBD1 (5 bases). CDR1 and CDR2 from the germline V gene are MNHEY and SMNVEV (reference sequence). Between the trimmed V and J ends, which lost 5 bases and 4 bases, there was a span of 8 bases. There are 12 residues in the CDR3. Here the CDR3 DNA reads TGTGCCAGCAGTCAGGGTGCCTATGGCTACACCTTC. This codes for CASSQGAYGYTF.

The DNA for the CDR3 is TGTGCCTGGAGCCGGGACACTTCTGGAAACACCATATATTTT. It translates to CAWSRDTSGNTIYF. The gene calls are TRBV30 and TRBJ1-3; D perhaps matches TRBD1 (6 bases). Germline values: CDR1 GTSNPN, CDR2 SVGIG (reference sequence). V was cut by 3 bases and J by 1 base, with 10 bases left in between. The CDR3 totals 14 residues.

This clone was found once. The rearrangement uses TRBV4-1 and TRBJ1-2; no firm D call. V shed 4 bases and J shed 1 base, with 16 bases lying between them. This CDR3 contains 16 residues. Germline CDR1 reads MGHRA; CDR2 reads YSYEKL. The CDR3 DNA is TGCGCCAGCAGCCCCCCTTTGGGGAGGGATAACTATGGCTACACCTTC. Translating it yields CASSPPLGRDNYGYTF.

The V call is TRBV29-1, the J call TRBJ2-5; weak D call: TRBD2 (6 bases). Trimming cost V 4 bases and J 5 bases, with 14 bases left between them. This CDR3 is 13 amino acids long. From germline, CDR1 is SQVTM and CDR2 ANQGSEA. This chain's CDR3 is CSVGRGGTETQYF. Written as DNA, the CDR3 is TGCAGCGTTGGTAGGGGAGGTACGGAGACCCAGTACTTC.

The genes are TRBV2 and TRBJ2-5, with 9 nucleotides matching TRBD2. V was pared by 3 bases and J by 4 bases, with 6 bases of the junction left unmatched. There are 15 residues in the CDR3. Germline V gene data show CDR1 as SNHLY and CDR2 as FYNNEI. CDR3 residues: CASSDGGGAAETQYF. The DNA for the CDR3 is TGTGCCAGCAGTGACGGCGGGGGGGCGGCAGAGACCCAGTACTTC.

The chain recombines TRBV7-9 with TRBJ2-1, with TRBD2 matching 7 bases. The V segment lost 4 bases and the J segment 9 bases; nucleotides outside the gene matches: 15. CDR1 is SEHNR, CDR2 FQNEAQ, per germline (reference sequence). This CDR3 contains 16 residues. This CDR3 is CASSSGGAGPEGEQFF. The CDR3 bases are TGTGCCAGCAGCTCCGGGGGAGCGGGGCCCGAGGGTGAGCAGTTCTTC.

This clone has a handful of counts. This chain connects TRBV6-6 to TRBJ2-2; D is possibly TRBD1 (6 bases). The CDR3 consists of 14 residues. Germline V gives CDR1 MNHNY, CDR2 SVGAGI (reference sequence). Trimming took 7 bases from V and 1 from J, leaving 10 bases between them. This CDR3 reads CASTWTENTGELFF. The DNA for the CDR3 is TGTGCCAGCACCTGGACAGAGAACACCGGGGAGCTGTTTTTT.

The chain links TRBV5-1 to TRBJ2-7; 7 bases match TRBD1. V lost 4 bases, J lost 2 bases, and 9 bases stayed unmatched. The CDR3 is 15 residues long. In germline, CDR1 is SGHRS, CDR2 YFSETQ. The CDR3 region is CASSPSFGQAYEQYF. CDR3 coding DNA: TGCGCCAGCAGCCCTTCCTTCGGACAGGCCTACGAGCAGTACTTC.

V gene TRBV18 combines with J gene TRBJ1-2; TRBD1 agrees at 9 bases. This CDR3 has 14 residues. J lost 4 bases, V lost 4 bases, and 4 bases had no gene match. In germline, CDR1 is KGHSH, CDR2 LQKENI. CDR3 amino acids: CASSHPGQGYGYTF. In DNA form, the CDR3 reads TGTGCCAGCTCACATCCGGGACAGGGCTATGGCTACACCTTC.

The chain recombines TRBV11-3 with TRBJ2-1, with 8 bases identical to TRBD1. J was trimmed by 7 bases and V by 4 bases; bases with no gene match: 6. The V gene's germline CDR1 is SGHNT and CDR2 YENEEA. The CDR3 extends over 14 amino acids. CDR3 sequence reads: CASSSRDRSNEQFF. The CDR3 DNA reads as TGTGCCAGCAGCTCCCGGGACAGGTCGAATGAGCAGTTCTTC.

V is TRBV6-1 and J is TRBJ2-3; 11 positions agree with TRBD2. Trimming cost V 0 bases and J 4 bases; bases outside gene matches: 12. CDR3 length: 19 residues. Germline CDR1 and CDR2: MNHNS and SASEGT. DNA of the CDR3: TGTGCCAGCAGTGAAGCCAGGATCCGACTAGCGGGGAACTCAGATACGCAGTATTTT. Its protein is CASSEARIRLAGNSDTQYF.

CDR3 nucleotide sequence: TGTGCCAGCAGCAAAGGGGACACTGAAGCTTTCTTT. Protein: CASSKGDTEAFF. V gene TRBV5-4 combines with J gene TRBJ1-1, with TRBD1 as a possible D gene (5 bases). The CDR3 extends over 12 amino acids. CDR1 and CDR2 (germline): SGHNT, YYREEE (reference sequence). The V gene lost 4 bases and the J gene lost 3 bases, with 7 bases spanning the gap.

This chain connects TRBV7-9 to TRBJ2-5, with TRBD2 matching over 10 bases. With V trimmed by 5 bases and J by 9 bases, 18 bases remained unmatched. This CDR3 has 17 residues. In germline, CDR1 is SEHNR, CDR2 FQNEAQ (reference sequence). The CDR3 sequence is CASSDRKSGLAPGAQYF. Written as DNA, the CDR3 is TGTGCCAGCAGCGATCGAAAGTCGGGACTAGCGCCAGGGGCCCAGTACTTC. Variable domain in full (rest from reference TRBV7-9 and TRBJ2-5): DTGVSQNPRHKITKRGQNVTFRCDPISEHNRLYWYRQTLGQGPEFLTYFQNEAQLEKSRLLSDRFSAERPKGSFSTLEIQRTEQGDSAMYLCASSDRKSGLAPGAQYFGPGTRLLVL.